This TCR beta chain came from a study of chemoradiotherapy in HPV16-positive cancers. Study-wide context: Functional T-cell assays on two HPV16-positive patients' cells defined candidate HPV-specific clones and common TCR motifs.

Repertoires were sampled repeatedly during chemoradiotherapy. CDR3 length: 17 amino acids. V lost 2 bases to trimming and J lost 5 bases, with 20 bases between them. Germline CDR1 is MGHRA and CDR2 is YSYEKL. Only in-frame clones appear in the TCRdb table, and some are missing; sequencing was by immunoSEQ multiplex PCR. The sample comprises 6,500 to 8,500 clones, around 88% of which are singletons, and 13% to 15% rests with the top ten. This sequence joins TRBV4-1 and TRBJ2-3; a possible D gene is TRBD1 (5 bases). Sequencing was performed on blood, taken from a patient who underwent chemoradiotherapy. This sequence originates from a human donor with HPV-associated anogenital cancer. In DNA form, the CDR3 reads TGCGCCAGCAGCCAAAGGGGCGGCCCGGCGAAGGGAGATACGCAGTATTTT. It encodes CASSQRGGPAKGDTQYF.